This T cell receptor beta chain was obtained from a study of CD8 T cells in Susac syndrome. After extraction with the RNeasy kit, roughly 0.45 to 1 ug of the RNA was reverse transcribed using random hexamers. TCRdb recomputed calls from the immunoSEQ multiplex PCR reads with MiXCR, one row per CDR3 protein. Counted here are roughly 200,000 distinct CDR3 sequences, approximately 95% occurring once; the ten biggest clones make up around 0.082%. Those who served as multiple sclerosis controls were treatment-naive patients with stable or active relapsing-remitting disease. This sequence originates from a human donor with multiple sclerosis. Sequencing was performed on CD4+ T cells from PBMCs.

The CDR3 DNA follows: TGTGCCAGCAGTTCCTCCGGGGGACAGCAGTTCTTC. Its protein is CASSSSGGQQFF. The genes are TRBV12-3 or TRBV12-4 and TRBJ2-1, with a weak D call TRBD2 (6 bases). The CDR3 runs to 12 residues. V was cut by 4 bases and J by 11 bases, with 12 bases left in between.